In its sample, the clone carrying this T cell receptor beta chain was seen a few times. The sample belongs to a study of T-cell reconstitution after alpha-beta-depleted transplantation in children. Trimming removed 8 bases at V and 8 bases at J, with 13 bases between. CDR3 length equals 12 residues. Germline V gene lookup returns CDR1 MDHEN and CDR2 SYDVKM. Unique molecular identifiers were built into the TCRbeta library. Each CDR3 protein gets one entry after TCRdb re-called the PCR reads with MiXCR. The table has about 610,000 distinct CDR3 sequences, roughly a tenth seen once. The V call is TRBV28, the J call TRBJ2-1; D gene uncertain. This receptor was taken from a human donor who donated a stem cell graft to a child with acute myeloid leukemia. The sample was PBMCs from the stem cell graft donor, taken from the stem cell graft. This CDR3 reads CASRQQMHEQFF. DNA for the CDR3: TGTGCCAGCCGCCAACAGATGCATGAGCAGTTCTTC.